This T cell receptor (beta chain) was recovered during a study of response to subunit inactivated influenza vaccine. Study results and caveats: Seasonal influenza vaccination, on each occasion, was suggested by the authors to recruit few new T cells.

The CDR3 is 15 amino acids. Trimming at V came to 4 bases and at J to 6 bases, leaving 10 bases not matched to a gene. Via MiXCR, TCRdb re-called the RT-PCR reads, giving one row per CDR3 protein. The table records about 780,000 distinct CDR3 sequences, 18% of them present only once. This clonotype was recorded a few times. The antigen remains undetermined. The specimen comprised PBMCs from blood, sampled around 5 days after vaccination. The receptor's source is a man aged 50 or older who received an inactivated influenza vaccine. The V and J genes are TRBV12-3 or TRBV12-4 and TRBJ1-1; 8 bases align to TRBD1. The CDR3 loop is CASSSSTGGTSEAFF. The CDR3 DNA reads TGTGCCAGCAGTTCTTCCACAGGGGGAACATCTGAAGCTTTCTTT.